The 5 T cell receptor beta chains in this list originate from one sample, sequenced in a study of blood T cell repertoires in COVID-19. Repertoires were generated with immunoSEQ multiplex PCR, while TCRdb's copy carries only in-frame clones and drops some. The data hold a few hundred thousand clones, with almost 90% observed a single time. Sequencing was performed on PBMCs or T cells enriched from blood (not recorded which). All receptors derive from a man aged 25 to 45 who had been exposed to COVID-19.

The CDR3 is CASTLAGGWETQYF. CDR3 DNA: TGTGCCAGCACCCTAGCGGGGGGGTGGGAGACCCAGTACTTC. V gene TRBV7-2 combines with J gene TRBJ2-5; 12 bases map to TRBD2. Germline values: CDR1 SGHTA, CDR2 FQGNSA. The CDR3 runs to 14 residues. V was pared by 7 bases and J by 5 bases, with 5 bases of the junction left unmatched.

This chain links TRBV25-1 with TRBJ2-3, with D possibly TRBD2 on 6 matching bases. CDR3 length: 14 amino acids. The germline V gene has CDR1 MGHDK and CDR2 SYGVNS. V was trimmed by 6 bases and J by 8 bases, leaving 18 bases between them. In DNA, the CDR3 is TGTGCCAGCAGGGGTGGTGGGGAGGATGTTACGCAGTATTTT. It codes for CASRGGGEDVTQYF.

This CDR3 is CASSPDLRGTEAFF. The CDR3 nucleotides read TGTGCCAGCAGCCCGGATTTGAGGGGGACTGAAGCTTTCTTT. This chain connects TRBV7-9 to TRBJ1-1, with D possibly matching TRBD1 (6 bases). The CDR3 loop spans 14 amino acids. V lost 5 bases to trimming and J lost 5 bases, with 15 bases between them. CDR1 is SEHNR and CDR2 is FQNEAQ in the germline V gene (reference sequence).

This chain links TRBV7-3 with TRBJ1-1; D not resolved. The CDR3 is 11 amino acids. Germline V gene lookup returns CDR1 SGHTA and CDR2 FQGTGA. V was cut by 2 bases and J by 7 bases, with 5 bases left in between. The CDR3 sequence: CASSLCSEAFF. CDR3 coding DNA: TGTGCCAGCAGCTTATGCAGTGAAGCTTTCTTT.

The chain joins TRBV5-1 to TRBJ1-1, with D perhaps matching TRBD1 (6 bases). The V gene lost 7 bases and the J gene lost 5 bases, with 15 bases spanning the gap. Germline V gene sequence: CDR1 SGHRS, CDR2 YFSETQ. This CDR3 is built from 13 residues. The CDR3 coding sequence is TGCGCCAGCGGGCGGGGGGCTTGGACTGAAGCTTTCTTT. It translates to CASGRGAWTEAFF.